A selection of T cell receptor beta chains follows, all from one sample in a study of cytomegalovirus exposure and HLA in healthy donors. Libraries were prepared by immunoSEQ multiplex PCR; TCRdb keeps only in-frame clonotypes and omits some of them. The sample spans 150,000 to 200,000 clones; the ten largest clones claim 1.3%. Sequenced sample: PBMCs. The origin of the receptors is a woman aged 55-69 years in good health and CMV-seronegative. CDR3s include the opening cysteine and the closing phenylalanine or tryptophan. D genes are given only for firm matches.

D gene	J gene	V gene	CDR3 DNA	CDR3 protein
TRBD1	TRBJ1-5	TRBV15	TGTGCCACCAGCAGAGTTGGGGGGACAGGGCTGGGTTGGGGCAATCAGCCCCAGCATTTT	CATSRVGGTGLGWGNQPQHF
TRBD1	TRBJ1-1	TRBV5-5	TGTGCCAGCAGCTCGACAGGGGGCACGACTGAAGCTTTCTTT	CASSSTGGTTEAFF
TRBD2	TRBJ2-7	TRBV7-2	TGTGCCAGCAGATGGGGGAGGCGGGAGGACACCTACGAGCAGTACTTC	CASRWGRREDTYEQYF
-	TRBJ2-3	TRBV4-3	TGCGCCAGCAGCCGGGGGGACGGCACAGATACGCAGTATTTT	CASSRGDGTDTQYF
-	TRBJ2-7	TRBV11-3	TGTGCCAGCAGCTTAGACTCAGGGGATCGGTACGAGCAGTACTTC	CASSLDSGDRYEQYF
TRBD2	TRBJ2-1	TRBV5-8	TGTGCCAGCAGTTCCGTCCGGACTAGCGGGGCCAATGAGCAGTTCTTC	CASSSVRTSGANEQFF
-	TRBJ1-3	TRBV7-2	TGTGCCAGCAGCCGTCAAGGGGATCTCCTATTTTCTGGAAACACCATATATTTT	CASSRQGDLLFSGNTIYF
-	TRBJ2-2	TRBV7-3	TGTGCCAGCAGCTTAACCTCGGGACATCCGACCGGGGAGCTGTTTTTT	CASSLTSGHPTGELFF
TRBD2	TRBJ2-7	TRBV5-1	TGCGCCAGCAAGCTAGCGGGGGGTTACGAGCAGTACTTC	CASKLAGGYEQYF
TRBD2	TRBJ2-3	TRBV15	TGTGCCACCAGCAGAGTCCTAGGTGCGGGGGGGCCGGTTGGCACAGATACGCAGTATTTT	CATSRVLGAGGPVGTDTQYF
-	TRBJ2-3	TRBV5-1	TGCGCCAGCAGCTTGGGAGGCGCCGTGACGCAGTATTTT	CASSLGGAVTQYF
-	TRBJ2-7	TRBV6-5	TGTGCCAGCAGTTACCGGCTAGGGATGGACTACGAGCAGTACTTC	CASSYRLGMDYEQYF
-	TRBJ2-5	TRBV6-5	TGTGCCAGCAGTTACGTGTCCAGGGAAGAGACCCAGTACTTC	CASSYVSREETQYF
-	TRBJ1-5	TRBV5-8	TGTGCCAGCAGCTTGGGGCAGGGCCGGGGGCAGCCCCAGCATTTT	CASSLGQGRGQPQHF
-	TRBJ2-3	TRBV5-1	TGCGCCAGCAGGCCCCGCGGGGCGGATACGCAGTATTTT	CASRPRGADTQYF
-	TRBJ1-1	TRBV7-9	TGTGCCAGCAGCCCACAAGGGGCGGACACTGAAGCTTTCTTT	CASSPQGADTEAFF
-	TRBJ1-1	TRBV5-1	TGCGCCAGCAGCTTGGGGTCAGGACAGAACACTGAAGCTTTCTTT	CASSLGSGQNTEAFF
-	TRBJ1-2	TRBV18	TGTGCCAGCTCACCGAACAGTCTGACCTACGGCTACACCTTC	CASSPNSLTYGYTF
TRBD2	TRBJ2-1	TRBV5-6	TGTGCCAGCAGCCTTGAGACTAGCGGGAAGATCTACAATGAGCAGTTCTTC	CASSLETSGKIYNEQFF
-	TRBJ1-4	TRBV2	TGTGCCAGCAAGGACAGCTGGAGTGAAAAACTGTTTTTT	CASKDSWSEKLFF
-	TRBJ2-4	TRBV9	TGTGCCAGCAGCCTCGGGGTAGCCAAAAACATTCAGTACTTC	CASSLGVAKNIQYF
-	TRBJ1-5	TRBV19	TGTGCCAGTAGTCCTCATCTCGGCAGGGCATTACAGCCCCAGCATTTT	CASSPHLGRALQPQHF
-	TRBJ2-2	TRBV5-4	TGTGCCAGCAGCTTGGAAGGGATGGGGGGCACCGGGGAGCTGTTTTTT	CASSLEGMGGTGELFF
-	TRBJ2-4	TRBV4-1	TGCGCCAGCAGCCAACTAGCCTTTTTTTTACTAGCCAAAAACATTCAGTACTTC	CASSQLAFFLLAKNIQYF
-	TRBJ1-5	TRBV4-1	TGCGCCAGCAGCCTCTCCCCGTCGGAGAGCAATCAGCCCCAGCATTTT	CASSLSPSESNQPQHF
TRBD2	TRBJ2-3	TRBV6-4	TGTGCCAGCAGTGAACTAGCGGGTTATCAAGATACGCAGTATTTT	CASSELAGYQDTQYF
TRBD2	TRBJ2-1	TRBV27	TGTGCCAGCAGTTTACTAGCGGGTTACAATGAGCAGTTCTTC	CASSLLAGYNEQFF
TRBD1	TRBJ1-5	TRBV5-6	TGTGCCAGCAGCTCACAGGGGGCTAGCAATCAGCCCCAGCATTTT	CASSSQGASNQPQHF
-	TRBJ2-2	TRBV5-1	TGCGCCAGCAGCTACGGGAGTACCGGGGAGCTGTTTTTC	CASSYGSTGELFF
TRBD2	TRBJ2-3	TRBV19	TGTGCCAGTAGCCTACTAGCGCGCACAGATACGCAGTATTTT	CASSLLARTDTQYF
-	TRBJ1-6	TRBV6-6	TGTGCCAGCAGTGGCTCCAGGTTGAGAGACTCACCCCTCCACTTT	CASSGSRLRDSPLHF
-	TRBJ1-1	TRBV6-5	TGTGCCAGCAGGGGGGGGTTGGGGGGGAACACTGAAGCTTTCTTT	CASRGGLGGNTEAFF
-	TRBJ1-5	TRBV7-2	TGTGCCAGCAGCTTGGGGAGGGTTCAAGGGCCCCAGCATTTT	CASSLGRVQGPQHF
-	TRBJ1-4	TRBV19	TGTGCCAGTAGTATGAGAGGGAGACAGGATGAAAAACTGTTTTTT	CASSMRGRQDEKLFF
TRBD2	TRBJ2-1	TRBV2	TGTGCCAGCAACAAGCGGGAGGGCCGCCTGAATGAGCAGTTCTTC	CASNKREGRLNEQFF
-	TRBJ1-2	TRBV4-2	TGTGCCAGCAGCAACCTCGGGAGCTATGGCTACACCTTC	CASSNLGSYGYTF
TRBD1	TRBJ2-1	TRBV7-9	TGTGCCAGCAGCTTAGGGACAGGGCACAATGAGCAGTTCTTC	CASSLGTGHNEQFF
TRBD1	TRBJ1-5	TRBV6-6	TGTGCCGGCGGGACAGACGGCAATCAGCCCCAGCATTTT	CAGGTDGNQPQHF
-	TRBJ2-5	TRBV6-5	TGTGCCAGCAGTTACTCGAACGGGTACCAAGAGACCCAGTACTTC	CASSYSNGYQETQYF
-	TRBJ2-7	TRBV5-1	TGCGCCAGCAGCTCCGGGGGAGGTTACGAGCAGTACTTC	CASSSGGGYEQYF
TRBD1	TRBJ1-1	TRBV6-6	TGTGCCAGCAGCCGACAGGGGGAGGAAGCTTTCTTT	CASSRQGEEAFF
TRBD1	TRBJ1-4	TRBV5-5	TGTGCCAGCAGCTTAAGATCTGACAGGGGGCCTGAAAAACTGTTTTTT	CASSLRSDRGPEKLFF
TRBD1	TRBJ1-1	TRBV6-6	TGTGCCAGCAGTTTGACAGGGGGCCATGATGAAGCTTTCTTT	CASSLTGGHDEAFF
TRBD2	TRBJ2-7	TRBV10-3	TGTGCCATCAGTGATTTGGTAGCGGGGGACTACGAGCAGTACTTC	CAISDLVAGDYEQYF
-	TRBJ2-4	TRBV6-7	TGTGCCTGCCAGCAGTTACTCGAACTTGGGGCGCCGAACATTCAGTACTTC	CACQQLLELGAPNIQYF
-	TRBJ2-1	TRBV7-6	TGTGCCAGCAGCTTAGCGAATCAGGGTAATGAGCAGTTCTTC	CASSLANQGNEQFF
-	TRBJ1-2	TRBV10-3	TGTGCCATCAGTGAGTCGACTTCGGGGGGGCTTGGCTACACCTTC	CAISESTSGGLGYTF
TRBD2	TRBJ2-5	TRBV7-2	TGTGCCAGCAGCTTAGCGGGAGGGGCAGGCCAAGAGACCCAGTACTTC	CASSLAGGAGQETQYF
-	TRBJ2-3	TRBV6-1	TGTGCCAGCAGTGAAGTCGGTCTCTCTCAGTATTTT	CASSEVGLSQYF
-	TRBJ1-2	TRBV4-1	TGCGCCAGCAGCCAAGGTGGCCGAGGCAACAGGGAGGGCTACACCTTC	CASSQGGRGNREGYTF
TRBD2	TRBJ2-7	TRBV25-1	TGTGCCAGCACGCGGGTCCTAGCGGAAGCCTACGAGCAGTACTTC	CASTRVLAEAYEQYF
-	TRBJ2-5	TRBV27	TGTGCCAGCAGTTTTTACGGCGGAGAGACCCAGTACTTC	CASSFYGGETQYF
TRBD1	TRBJ1-4	TRBV5-4	TGTGCCAGCGGACCGGGACAGGGACTCGGGGAAAAACTGTTTTTT	CASGPGQGLGEKLFF
TRBD2	TRBJ2-2	TRBV11-2	TGTGCCAGCAGAAGCGGGAGTGTCACCGGGGAGCTGTTTTTT	CASRSGSVTGELFF
TRBD1	TRBJ1-4	TRBV29-1	TGCAGCTTCAGGGGGCAGAGTGAAAAACTGTTTTTT	CSFRGQSEKLFF
TRBD1	TRBJ2-5	TRBV10-3	TGTGCCATCAAAGGGGGCGGGGAGACCCAGTACTTC	CAIKGGGETQYF
TRBD2	TRBJ2-2	TRBV5-1	TGCGCCAGCAGCTTGGGAGCGGGGGCCACAAGGACCGGGGAGCTGTTTTTT	CASSLGAGATRTGELFF
-	TRBJ2-4	TRBV7-8	TGTGCCAGCAGCTCGGCAGGCAGGGGAAACATTCAGTACTTC	CASSSAGRGNIQYF
TRBD2	TRBJ2-3	TRBV9	TGTGCCAGCAGCGATAATCTTATTCCCGGCGGTCTAGCGGGGGCCACAGATACGCAGTATTTT	CASSDNLIPGGLAGATDTQYF